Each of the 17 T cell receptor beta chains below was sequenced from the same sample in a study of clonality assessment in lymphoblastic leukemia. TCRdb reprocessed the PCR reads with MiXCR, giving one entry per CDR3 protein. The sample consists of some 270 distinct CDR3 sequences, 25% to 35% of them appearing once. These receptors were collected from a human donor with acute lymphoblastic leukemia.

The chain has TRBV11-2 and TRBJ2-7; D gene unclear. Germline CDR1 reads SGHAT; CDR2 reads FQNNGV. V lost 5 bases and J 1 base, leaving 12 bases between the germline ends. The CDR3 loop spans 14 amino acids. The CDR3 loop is CASSIKSDSYEQYF. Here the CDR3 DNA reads TGTGCCAGCAGCATCAAGAGTGATTCCTACGAGCAGTACTTC. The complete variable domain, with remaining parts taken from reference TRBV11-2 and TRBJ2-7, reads EAGVAQSPRYKIIEKRQSVAFWCNPISGHATLYWYQQILGQGPKLLIQFQNNGVVDDSQLPKDRFSAERLKGVDSTLKIQPAKLEDSAVYLCASSIKSDSYEQYFGPGTRLTVT.

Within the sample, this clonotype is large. The CDR3 DNA follows: TGCGCCAGCAGTAGAAGCGGGAGGGACTCCTACGAGCAGTACTTC. Amino acid sequence: CASSRSGRDSYEQYF. This chain links TRBV4-1 with TRBJ2-7, with TRBD2 matching over 10 bases. Germline trimming cut 6 bases from V and 0 bases from J; bases unmatched to any gene: 5. The CDR3 length is 15 residues. The germline gives CDR1 MGHRA, CDR2 YSYEKL.

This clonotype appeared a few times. CDR3 loop: CASSPATSGLGTDTQYF. As DNA, the CDR3 is TGCGCCAGCAGTCCGGCCACTAGCGGATTAGGGACAGATACGCAGTATTTT. This chain joins TRBV5-1 and TRBJ2-3, with 8 positions matching TRBD2. Germline CDR1 and CDR2: SGHRS and YFSETQ. V lost 5 bases to trimming and J lost 3 bases; unmatched junction nucleotides: 14. CDR3 length: 17 residues.

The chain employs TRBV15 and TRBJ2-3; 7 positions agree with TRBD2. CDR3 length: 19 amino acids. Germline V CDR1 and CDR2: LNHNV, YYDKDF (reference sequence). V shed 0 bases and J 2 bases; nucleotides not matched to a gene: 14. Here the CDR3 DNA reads TGTGCCACCAGCAGAGATGTTAGGGAGGGGAAAGGGGTCACAGATACGCAGTATTTT. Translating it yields CATSRDVREGKGVTDTQYF.

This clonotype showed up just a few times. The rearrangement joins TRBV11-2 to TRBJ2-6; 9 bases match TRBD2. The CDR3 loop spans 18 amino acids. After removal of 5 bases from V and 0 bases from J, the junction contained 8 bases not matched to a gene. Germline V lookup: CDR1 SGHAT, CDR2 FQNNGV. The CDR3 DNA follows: TGTGCCAGCAGCCCCTTTGGTAGCGGGGGCTCTGGGGCCAACGTCCTGACTTTC. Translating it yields CASSPFGSGGSGANVLTF.

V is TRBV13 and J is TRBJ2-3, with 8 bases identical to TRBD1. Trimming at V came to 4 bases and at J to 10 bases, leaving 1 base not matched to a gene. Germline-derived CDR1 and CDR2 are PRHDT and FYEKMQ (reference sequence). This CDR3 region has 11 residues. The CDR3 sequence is CASSSTGAQYF. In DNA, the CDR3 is TGTGCCAGCAGCTCGACAGGGGCGCAGTATTTT.

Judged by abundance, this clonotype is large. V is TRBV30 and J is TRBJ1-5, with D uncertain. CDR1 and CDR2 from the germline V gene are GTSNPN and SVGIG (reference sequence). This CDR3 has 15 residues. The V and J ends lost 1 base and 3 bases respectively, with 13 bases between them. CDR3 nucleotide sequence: TGTGCCTGGAGTGACGGTAGTTCGCCCAATCAGCCCCAGCATTTT. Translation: CAWSDGSSPNQPQHF.

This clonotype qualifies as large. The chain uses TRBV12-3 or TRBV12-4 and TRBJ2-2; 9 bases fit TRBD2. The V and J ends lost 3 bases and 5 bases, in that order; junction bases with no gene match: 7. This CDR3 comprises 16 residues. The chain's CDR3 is CASSLVAGDGTGELFF. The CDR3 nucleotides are TGTGCCAGCAGTTTGGTAGCGGGAGATGGGACCGGGGAGCTGTTTTTT.

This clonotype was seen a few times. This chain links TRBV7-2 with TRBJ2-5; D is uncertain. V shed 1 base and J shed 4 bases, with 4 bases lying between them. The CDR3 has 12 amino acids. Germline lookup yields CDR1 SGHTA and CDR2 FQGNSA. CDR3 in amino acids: CASSLVIETQYF. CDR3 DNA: TGTGCCAGCAGCTTAGTCATAGAGACCCAGTACTTC.

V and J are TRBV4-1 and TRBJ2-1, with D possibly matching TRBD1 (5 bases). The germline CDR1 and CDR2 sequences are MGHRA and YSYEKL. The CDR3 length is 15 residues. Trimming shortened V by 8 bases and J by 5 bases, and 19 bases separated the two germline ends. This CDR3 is CASQNRLEIHNEQFF. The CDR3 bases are TGCGCCAGCCAAAACAGGCTGGAGATTCACAATGAGCAGTTCTTC.

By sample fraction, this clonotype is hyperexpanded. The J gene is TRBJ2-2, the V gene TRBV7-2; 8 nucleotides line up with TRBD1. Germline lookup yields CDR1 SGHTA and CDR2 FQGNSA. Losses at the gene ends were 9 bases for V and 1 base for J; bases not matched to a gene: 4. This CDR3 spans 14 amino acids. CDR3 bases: TGTGCCAGTTCGGGACAGGTGAACACCGGGGAGCTGTTTTTT. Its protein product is CASSGQVNTGELFF.

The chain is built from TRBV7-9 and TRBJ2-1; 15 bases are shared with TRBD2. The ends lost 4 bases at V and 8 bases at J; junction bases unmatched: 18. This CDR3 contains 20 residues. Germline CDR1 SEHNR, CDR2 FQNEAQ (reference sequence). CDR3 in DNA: TGTGCCAGCAGCTCTATTGGGAAAGCCTCCGGACTAGCGGGAGGGTATGAGCAGTTCTTC. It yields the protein CASSSIGKASGLAGGYEQFF. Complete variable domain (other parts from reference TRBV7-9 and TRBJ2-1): DTGVSQNPRHKITKRGQNVTFRCDPISEHNRLYWYRQTLGQGPEFLTYFQNEAQLEKSRLLSDRFSAERPKGSFSTLEIQRTEQGDSAMYLCASSSIGKASGLAGGYEQFFGPGTRLTVL.

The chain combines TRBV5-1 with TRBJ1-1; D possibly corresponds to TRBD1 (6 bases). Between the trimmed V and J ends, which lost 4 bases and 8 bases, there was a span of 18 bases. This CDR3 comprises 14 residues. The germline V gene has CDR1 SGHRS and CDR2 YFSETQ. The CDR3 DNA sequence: TGCGCCAGCAGCCCCCTGGCGGAACAGGGAGAAGCTTTCTTT. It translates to CASSPLAEQGEAFF.

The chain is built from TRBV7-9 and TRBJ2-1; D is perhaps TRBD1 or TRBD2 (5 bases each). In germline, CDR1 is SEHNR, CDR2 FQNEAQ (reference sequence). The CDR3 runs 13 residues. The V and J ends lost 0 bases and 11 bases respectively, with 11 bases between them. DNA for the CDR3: TGTGCCAGCAGCTTAGCGGGTGGGACCCAGCAGTTCTTC. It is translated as CASSLAGGTQQFF. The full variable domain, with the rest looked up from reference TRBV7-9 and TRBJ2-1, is DTGVSQNPRHKITKRGQNVTFRCDPISEHNRLYWYRQTLGQGPEFLTYFQNEAQLEKSRLLSDRFSAERPKGSFSTLEIQRTEQGDSAMYLCASSLAGGTQQFFGPGTRLTVL.

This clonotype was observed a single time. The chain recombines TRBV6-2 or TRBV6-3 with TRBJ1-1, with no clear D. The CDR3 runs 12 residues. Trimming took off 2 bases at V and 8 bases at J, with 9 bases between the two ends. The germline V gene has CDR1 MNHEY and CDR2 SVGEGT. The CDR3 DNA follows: TGTGCCAGCAGTTACGAAGGAGCAGAAGCTTTCTTT. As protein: CASSYEGAEAFF.

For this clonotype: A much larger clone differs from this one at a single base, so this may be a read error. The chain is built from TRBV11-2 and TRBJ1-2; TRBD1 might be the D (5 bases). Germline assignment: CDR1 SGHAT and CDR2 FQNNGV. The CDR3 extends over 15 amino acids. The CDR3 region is CASSSSGGYNYSYTF. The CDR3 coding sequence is TGTGCCAGCAGCTCGAGTGGGGGTTATAACTATAGCTACACCTTC.

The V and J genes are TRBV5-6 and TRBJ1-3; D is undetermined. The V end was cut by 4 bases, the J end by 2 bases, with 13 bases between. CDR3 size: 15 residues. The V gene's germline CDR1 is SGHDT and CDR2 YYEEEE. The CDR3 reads CASSRDEGTGNTIYF. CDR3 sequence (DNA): TGTGCCAGCAGCCGCGATGAGGGAACTGGAAACACCATATATTTT.